This T cell receptor beta chain was captured by sequencing in a study of blood T cell repertoires in COVID-19. Study-level information: From the United States, Italy and Spain came samples of acute and convalescent COVID-19.

Clones were read by immunoSEQ multiplex PCR, and TCRdb kept only the in-frame ones, dropping some. The repertoire has about 140,000 clones, about 75% of them found once; the top ten carry about 2.9%. Participants spanned ages about 18 to 95 years and resided in over 20 US areas. Germline V gene sequence: CDR1 LGHDT, CDR2 YNNKEL (reference sequence). The CDR3 is made up of 15 amino acids. Trimming took off 0 bases at V and 7 bases at J, with 16 bases between the two ends. The clonotype originates from a woman in her forties or fifties who had recovered from COVID-19. Sequenced: PBMCs or T cells enriched from blood (not recorded which). V and J are TRBV3-1 (or the pseudogene TRBV3-2) and TRBJ2-7; possible D gene TRBD2, 5 bases. DNA of the CDR3: TGTGCCAGCAGCCAAGATGGACGGACTCAACGGGAGCAGTACTTC. It codes for CASSQDGRTQREQYF.